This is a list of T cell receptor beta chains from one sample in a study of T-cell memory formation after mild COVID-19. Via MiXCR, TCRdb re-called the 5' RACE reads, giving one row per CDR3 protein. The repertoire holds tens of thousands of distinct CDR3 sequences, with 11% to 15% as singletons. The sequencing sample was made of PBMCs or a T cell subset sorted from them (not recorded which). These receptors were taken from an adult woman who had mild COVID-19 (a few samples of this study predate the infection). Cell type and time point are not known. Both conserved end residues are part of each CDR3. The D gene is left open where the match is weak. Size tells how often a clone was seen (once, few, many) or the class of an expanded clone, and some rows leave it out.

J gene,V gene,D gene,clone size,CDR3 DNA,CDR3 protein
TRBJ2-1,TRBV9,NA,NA,TGTGCCAGCAGCGTAGGTCTTCGCGGGGAGCAGTTCTTC,CASSVGLRGEQFF
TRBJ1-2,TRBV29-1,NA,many,TGCAGCGCTGGAACAGGGATTCACTATGGCTACACCTTC,CSAGTGIHYGYTF
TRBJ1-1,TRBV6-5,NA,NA,TGTGCCAGCAGTTACGGTGCAGGCTTACGCAAAGAAGCTTTCTTT,CASSYGAGLRKEAFF
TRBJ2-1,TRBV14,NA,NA,TGTGCCAGCAGCCAACCCACAACCATTTGGGATTACAATGAGCAGTTCTTC,CASSQPTTIWDYNEQFF
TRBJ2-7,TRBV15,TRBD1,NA,TGTGCCACCAGCGGAAGTCGGACAGGGCTAATATACGAGCAGTACTTC,CATSGSRTGLIYEQYF
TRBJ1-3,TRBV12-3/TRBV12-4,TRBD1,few,TGTGCCAGCAAAGGATTAGGGACAGGGGATGGAAACACCATATATTTT,CASKGLGTGDGNTIYF
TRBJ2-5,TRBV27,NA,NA,TGTGCCAGCAGTTTAAGGACAGCAGAGACCCAGTACTTC,CASSLRTAETQYF
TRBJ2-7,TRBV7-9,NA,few,TGTGCCAGCAGCCCCCCGAGCTACGAGCAGTACTTC,CASSPPSYEQYF
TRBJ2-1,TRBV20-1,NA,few,TGCAGTGCTAGGACCTCCAGGGACGGCAAATATGAGCAGTTCTTC,CSARTSRDGKYEQFF
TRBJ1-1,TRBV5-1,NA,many,TGCGCCAGCAGCTTGGTGGAGGGAGCGAACACTGAAGCTTTCTTT,CASSLVEGANTEAFF
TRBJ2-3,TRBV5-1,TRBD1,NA,TGCGCCAGCAGCGGGTCCGGGACAGGGGCCACAGATACGCAGTATTTT,CASSGSGTGATDTQYF
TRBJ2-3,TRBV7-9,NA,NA,TGTGCCAGCAGCTCAAGGGGGTACGACACAGATACGCAGTATTTT,CASSSRGYDTDTQYF
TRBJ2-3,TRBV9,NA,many,TGTGCCAGCAGCGTATGGGCCACAGATACGCAGTATTTT,CASSVWATDTQYF
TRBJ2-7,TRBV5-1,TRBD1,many,TGCGCCAGCAGCTTGGGGGACAGGGCGTACGAGCAGTACTTC,CASSLGDRAYEQYF
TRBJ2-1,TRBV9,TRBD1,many,TGTGCCAGCAGCGCCGGAGGCGGGACAGGGGATGAGCAGTTCTTC,CASSAGGGTGDEQFF
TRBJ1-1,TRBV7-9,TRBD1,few,TGTGCCAGCAGCTCCATGGGACAGGTCAACACTGAAGCTTTCTTT,CASSSMGQVNTEAFF
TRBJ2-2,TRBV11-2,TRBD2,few,TGTGCCAGCAGCTTTAGCGGGGGGCCCAGCACCGGGGAGCTGTTTTTT,CASSFSGGPSTGELFF
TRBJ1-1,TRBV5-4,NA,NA,TGTGCCAGCAGCTTCAAATCGGGGGGGGACACTGAAGCTTTCTTT,CASSFKSGGDTEAFF
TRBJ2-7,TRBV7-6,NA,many,TGTGCCAGCAGCTCAGGGAGTGAGCAGTACTTC,CASSSGSEQYF
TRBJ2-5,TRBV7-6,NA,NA,TGTGCCAGCAGCTTAGGAGGCGGGAAAGAGACCCAGTACTTC,CASSLGGGKETQYF
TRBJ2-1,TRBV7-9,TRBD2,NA,TGTGCCAGCAGCTTAGCGCTCCTAGCGGGGGGCCATGACTCCTACAATGAGCAGTTCTTC,CASSLALLAGGHDSYNEQFF
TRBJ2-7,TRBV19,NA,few,TGTGCCAGTAGTTACCACGGGGGATCATACTCCTACGAGCAGTACTTC,CASSYHGGSYSYEQYF
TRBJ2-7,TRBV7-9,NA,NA,TGTGCCAGCAGCTTAGATGGCTTACACCGCGAGCAGTACTTC,CASSLDGLHREQYF
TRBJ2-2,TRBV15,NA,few,TGTGCCACCAGTCCAGGGGGGGAGGCCGGGGAGCTGTTTTTT,CATSPGGEAGELFF
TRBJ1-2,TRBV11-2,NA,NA,TGTGCCAGCAGCACTTGGACAGTGGGGCGGAGGGGCTACACCTTC,CASSTWTVGRRGYTF
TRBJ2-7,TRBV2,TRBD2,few,TGTGCCAGCTCACCTAGCGGGAGGCCCGAGCAGTACTTC,CASSPSGRPEQYF
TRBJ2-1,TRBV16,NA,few,TGTGCCAGCAGCCAAACAGGGAGCTCCTACAATGAGCAGTTCTTC,CASSQTGSSYNEQFF
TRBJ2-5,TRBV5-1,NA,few,TGCGCCAGCAGCTTGCATTCGGTAGCGGTCCAAGAGACCCAGTACTTC,CASSLHSVAVQETQYF
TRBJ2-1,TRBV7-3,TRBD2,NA,TGTGCCAGCAGCTTAACCACTAGCGGGAGGAGGAATGAGCAGTTCTTC,CASSLTTSGRRNEQFF
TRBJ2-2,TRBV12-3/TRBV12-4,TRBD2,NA,TGTGACAGCAGCCCAGGGGGACTAGCGGGACCCCGGACCGGGGAGCTGTTTTTT,CDSSPGGLAGPRTGELFF
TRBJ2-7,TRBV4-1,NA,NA,TGCGCCAGCAGCCGAACCTACGAGCAGTACTTC,CASSRTYEQYF
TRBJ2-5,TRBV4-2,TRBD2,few,TGTGCCAGCAGCCAAGAATCCAGCGGGAGGGGCCAAGAGACCCAGTACTTC,CASSQESSGRGQETQYF
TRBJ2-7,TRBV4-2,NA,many,TGTGCCAGCAGCCAAATCCACGGGGACTCCTACGAGCAGTACTTC,CASSQIHGDSYEQYF
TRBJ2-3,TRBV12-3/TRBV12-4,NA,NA,TGTGCCAGCAGCTTCGACTTGGGTCTGGGGGATACGCAGTATTTT,CASSFDLGLGDTQYF
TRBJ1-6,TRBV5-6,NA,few,TGTGCCAGCAGCCCCCCGACCCTCGGAACACCCCTCCACTTT,CASSPPTLGTPLHF
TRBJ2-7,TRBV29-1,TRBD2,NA,TGCAGCGTTGAAGCAGCAGCGGGAGCGTCCTACGAGCAGTACTTC,CSVEAAAGASYEQYF
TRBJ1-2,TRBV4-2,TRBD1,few,TGTGCCAGCAGCCCACAGGGGGCAGTGGGCTACACCTTC,CASSPQGAVGYTF
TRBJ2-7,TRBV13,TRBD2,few,TGTGCCAGCAGCTCCGGTCTAGCGGGGGGGACCTACGAGCAGTACTTC,CASSSGLAGGTYEQYF
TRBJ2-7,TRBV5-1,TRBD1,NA,TGCGCCAGCAGCTCCATGACAGGGAGTCTCTACGAGCAGTACTTC,CASSSMTGSLYEQYF
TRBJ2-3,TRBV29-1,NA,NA,TGCAGCGTTGAAATCCCCCCCCTAAGGGGCACAGATACGCAGTATTTT,CSVEIPPLRGTDTQYF
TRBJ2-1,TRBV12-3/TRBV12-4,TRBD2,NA,TGTGCCAGCAGTTTACGTAGCGGGGGGGCCGGTGAGTTCTTC,CASSLRSGGAGEFF
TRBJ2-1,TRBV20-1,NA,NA,TGCAGTGCTAGGGATCCGGGGGAGCCGGGTGAGCAGTTCTTC,CSARDPGEPGEQFF